Included here is one T cell receptor (beta chain) sequence, with context. In the original analysis: Reference gene primers were amplified, and this amplification served to estimate nucleated cell counts. The repertoire was sequenced with immunoSEQ multiplex PCR; TCRdb's copy has only in-frame clones and lacks some. The V and J calls and clone size were taken over from that table, and D and trimming were inferred from the DNA. The sample records under 250,000 clones, over 75% being singletons. CDR1 is MNHNS and CDR2 is SASEGT in the germline V gene. This CDR3 is built from 15 residues. V lost 2 bases, J lost 7 bases, and 18 bases lay in between. This entry belongs to a study of blood T cell repertoires in COVID-19. Background on the study: The origin of the acute and convalescent COVID-19 samples was the United States, Italy and Spain. Nucleic acid was either cDNA or gDNA, and it came from T cells, B-cell-depleted T cells, or PBMCs.

Grouping used clinical history reported by participants in a survey and questionnaire. The J gene is TRBJ2-7, the V gene TRBV6-1; D possibly corresponds to TRBD1 (7 bases). The TCR originated in a woman aged 18 to 35 in a cohort exposed to, infected with or recovered from COVID-19 (not recorded which). Sequenced material: PBMCs or T cells enriched from blood (not recorded which). DNA of the CDR3: TGTGCCAGCAGTGAATCCCTGGAGGGGGCGGGGGAGCAGTACTTC. It yields the protein CASSESLEGAGEQYF.